This T cell receptor (beta chain) was recovered during a study of human T cells and chemical hapten exposure. TCRdb redid the calling of the RACE reads with MiXCR, one entry per CDR3 protein. The sample shows 27,000 or so distinct CDR3 sequences, over 9% of them seen only once. J was trimmed by 2 bases and V by 1 base; bases with no gene match: 7. This CDR3 is built from 17 residues. The germline gives CDR1 LNHDA, CDR2 SQIVND (reference sequence). Time point here: patch test 2, 6 weeks after DPC sensitization. Treatment here: therapeutic diphenylcyclopropenone sensitization with weekly scalp DPC. The receptor was isolated from a man in his thirties or forties with alopecia areata. Some clones in this sample may be carry-over from other donors' samples. The chain uses TRBV19 and TRBJ2-1; 8 positions match TRBD2. Specimen: whole blood, collected in connection with sensitization to the hapten diphenylcyclopropenone (DPC). In DNA, the CDR3 is TGTGCCAGTAGTATAGGCGGGGGGACGGCAGCCTACAATGAGCAGTTCTTC. The encoded protein is CASSIGGGTAAYNEQFF.